This is a list of T cell receptor beta chains from one sample in a study of vaccination effects on CD4 cells after COVID-19. Antigens of these TCRs are unknown. This table comes from immunoSEQ multiplex PCR, and its TCRdb copy is limited to in-frame clones, with some not included. Of 40,000 to 55,000 clones in the sample, less than 85% were seen once. Sequencing used CD4+ T cells from PBMCs cultured without peptide, obtained after COVID-19 vaccination. The receptors come from a human donor who had a prior SARS-CoV-2 infection. Each CDR3 is given without its conserved first and last residue.

j_call: TRBJ2-3; v_call: TRBV5-1; cdr3_aa: ASTIPNTDTQY
j_call: TRBJ2-3; v_call: TRBV5-1; cdr3_aa: ASSLPTPLSTQY
j_call: TRBJ2-4; v_call: TRBV4-3; cdr3_aa: ASSQDGGDIQY
j_call: TRBJ1-2; v_call: TRBV18; cdr3_aa: ASSPSTRGDYGYT
j_call: TRBJ2-1; v_call: TRBV24-1; cdr3_aa: ATSDPGTGDNEQF
j_call: TRBJ1-2; v_call: TRBV12-3/TRBV12-4; cdr3_aa: ASSRDRGLGYT
j_call: TRBJ2-3; v_call: TRBV5-4; cdr3_aa: ASSLGNPAGDTQY
j_call: TRBJ2-2; v_call: TRBV5-4; cdr3_aa: ASRVQGADTGELF
j_call: TRBJ1-1; v_call: TRBV9; cdr3_aa: ASSEPLTGVGTEAF
j_call: TRBJ2-7; v_call: TRBV5-6; cdr3_aa: ASSLGASYEQY
j_call: TRBJ1-4; v_call: TRBV5-4; cdr3_aa: ASSFPGTNEKLF
j_call: TRBJ1-1; v_call: TRBV11-2; cdr3_aa: ASSLFPDRNTEAF
j_call: TRBJ2-5; v_call: TRBV15; cdr3_aa: ATSRGGDTKETQY
j_call: TRBJ1-2; v_call: TRBV23-1; cdr3_aa: ASSQSVNRGRSYT
j_call: TRBJ2-5; v_call: TRBV7-2; cdr3_aa: ASSFGLGMETQY
j_call: TRBJ2-1; v_call: TRBV7-6; cdr3_aa: ASSPQTGLSRHEQF
j_call: TRBJ1-4; v_call: TRBV27; cdr3_aa: ASSFDPGATNEKLF
j_call: TRBJ1-4; v_call: TRBV5-5; cdr3_aa: ASSLVWGPHTFPTNEKLF
j_call: TRBJ2-7; v_call: TRBV10-3; cdr3_aa: AVRGQGTSGGPTLYEQY
j_call: TRBJ1-3; v_call: TRBV15; cdr3_aa: ATSRGGSMSSGNTIY
j_call: TRBJ1-2; v_call: TRBV5-5; cdr3_aa: ASSLAPPGTGYGYT
j_call: TRBJ2-1; v_call: TRBV15; cdr3_aa: ATFLTLASSYNEQF
j_call: TRBJ2-1; v_call: TRBV5-4; cdr3_aa: ASSPSGPYNEQF
j_call: TRBJ2-3; v_call: TRBV2; cdr3_aa: ASSVLDTDTQY
j_call: TRBJ1-6; v_call: TRBV18; cdr3_aa: ASSPPGQGNSPLH